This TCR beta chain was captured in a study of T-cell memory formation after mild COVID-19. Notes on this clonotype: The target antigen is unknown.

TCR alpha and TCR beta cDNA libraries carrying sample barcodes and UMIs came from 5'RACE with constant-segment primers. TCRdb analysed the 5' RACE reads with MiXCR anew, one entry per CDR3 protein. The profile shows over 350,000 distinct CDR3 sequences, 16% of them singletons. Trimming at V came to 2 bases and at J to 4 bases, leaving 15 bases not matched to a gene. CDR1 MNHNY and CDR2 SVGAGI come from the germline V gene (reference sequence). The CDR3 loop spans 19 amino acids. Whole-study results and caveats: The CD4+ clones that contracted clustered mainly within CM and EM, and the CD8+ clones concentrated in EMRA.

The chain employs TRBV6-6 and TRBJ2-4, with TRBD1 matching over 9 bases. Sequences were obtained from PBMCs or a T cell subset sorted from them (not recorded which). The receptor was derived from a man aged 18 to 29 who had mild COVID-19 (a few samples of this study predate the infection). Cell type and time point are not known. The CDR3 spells CASSYRPLAPGQGKNIQYF. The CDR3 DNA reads TGTGCCAGCAGTTACAGACCGCTCGCGCCTGGACAGGGGAAAAACATTCAGTACTTC.